The 25 T cell receptor beta chains listed next were all sequenced from one sample in a study of blood T cells in healthy people across ages. Next came a second PCR, run for about 7 to 12 cycles, which used a sample-barcoded 5' primer along with a J-beta primer mix. MiXCR, run by TCRdb on the 5' RACE reads, gives a single entry per CDR3 protein. Among about 640,000 distinct CDR3 sequences listed, about 28% were seen once. Sequenced: blood. The receptors derive from a woman older than 75 in good health.

The CDR3 bases are TGCGCCAGCAGCTTGGCCCTAGCGGGAGGTCGGAAGACCTACGAGCAGTACTTC. Translation gives CASSLALAGGRKTYEQYF. The chain employs TRBV5-1 and TRBJ2-7, with TRBD2 matching 11 bases. This CDR3 has 18 residues. The V gene end was trimmed by 0 bases and the J gene end by 2 bases; junction bases not matched to a gene: 10. CDR1 and CDR2 from the germline V gene are SGHRS and YFSETQ.

Turning to this clonotype: One base away lies a much larger clone, so this may be a sequencing read error. The chain couples TRBV5-5 to TRBJ1-6; possibly TRBD1 for D (5 bases). The CDR3 is made up of 15 amino acids. CDR1 and CDR2 (germline): SGHKS, YYEKEE (reference sequence). The CDR3 bases are TGTGCCAGCAGCTACTCCGGGACCTATAATCCACCCCTCCACTTT. Translating gives CASSYSGTYNPPLHF.

This clonotype appeared many times. The gene calls are TRBV6-2 or TRBV6-3 and TRBJ2-1; 9 bases are a match to TRBD2. J lost 7 bases, V lost 5 bases, and 12 bases had no gene match. This CDR3 is 16 amino acids long. Germline CDR1 reads MNHEY; CDR2 reads SVGEGT. The CDR3 DNA reads as TGTGCCAGCAGTCCCAAGCGGGGGGCTCTGGGGAATGAGCAGTTCTTC. Its protein is CASSPKRGALGNEQFF.

There are many counts of this clonotype. V is TRBV7-2 and J is TRBJ2-1; 7 bases are shared with TRBD2. Germline V CDR1 and CDR2: SGHTA, FQGNSA. V shed 4 bases, J shed 0 bases, and the junction held 6 bases outside the gene matches. The CDR3 contains 16 residues. This CDR3 reads CASSWTGGFSYNEQFF. CDR3 sequence (DNA): TGTGCCAGCAGCTGGACGGGGGGTTTCTCCTACAATGAGCAGTTCTTC.

Worth noting for this clonotype: A much larger clone differs from this one at a single base, so this may be a read error. The chain is built from TRBV20-1 and TRBJ2-3; 12 nucleotides line up with TRBD2. The trim removed 1 base at V and 5 bases at J, leaving 7 bases unmatched. The CDR3 consists of 16 residues. Per germline, CDR1 DFQATT and CDR2 SNEGSKA (reference sequence). The CDR3 DNA reads TGCAGTGCTAGAGTCCTAGCGGGGGGGCTCGTAGATACGCAGTATTTT. Translated: CSARVLAGGLVDTQYF.

This sequence joins TRBV7-2 and TRBJ2-2; TRBD1 might be the D (7 bases). Germline loops: CDR1 SGHTA, CDR2 FQGNSA. This CDR3 is built from 15 residues. Trimming removed 5 bases at V and 5 bases at J, with 15 bases between. DNA of the CDR3: TGTGCCAGCAGCGCTGGACAGGCGGGGACCGGGGAGCTGTTTTTT. Residues: CASSAGQAGTGELFF.

This clonotype was counted a few times. The chain recombines TRBV29-1 with TRBJ1-2; 10 nucleotides agree with TRBD1. Germline V gene sequence: CDR1 SQVTM, CDR2 ANQGSEA. The CDR3 spans 15 residues. The V and J ends lost 1 base and 4 bases, in that order; junction bases with no gene match: 6. CDR3 loop: CSVEGVTGGVYGYTF. The DNA for the CDR3 is TGCAGCGTTGAAGGGGTGACAGGGGGCGTCTATGGCTACACCTTC.

This clonotype was detected ten times or more. V and J are TRBV7-6 and TRBJ2-1; D gene ambiguous. The CDR3 is 16 residues long. Trimming stripped 2 bases from V and 0 bases from J, with 11 bases between. CDR1 is SGHVS, CDR2 FNYEAQ, per germline. The CDR3 DNA follows: TGTGCCAGCAGCTTAACAGCGATTAGCTCCTACAATGAGCAGTTCTTC. Its protein is CASSLTAISSYNEQFF.

CDR3 sequence reads: CASSLFASYGYTF. CDR3 sequence (DNA): TGTGCCAGCAGCTTATTTGCTAGCTATGGCTACACCTTC. V usage is TRBV7-2 and J usage is TRBJ1-2; D call uncertain. The CDR3 is made up of 13 amino acids. From germline, CDR1 is SGHTA and CDR2 FQGNSA. Trimming cost V 2 bases and J 4 bases, with 8 bases left between them.

This clonotype occurred many times. This chain links TRBV6-5 with TRBJ2-1, with D possibly TRBD1 on 6 matching bases. The germline CDR1 and CDR2 sequences are MNHEY and SVGAGI. The CDR3 runs 16 residues. The V and J ends lost 2 bases and 0 bases respectively, with 11 bases between them. The CDR3 nucleotides read TGTGCCAGCAGTTACGGCGGACAGCGCTCCTACAATGAGCAGTTCTTC. It is translated as CASSYGGQRSYNEQFF.

This clonotype was picked up many times. The chain recombines TRBV6-5 with TRBJ2-3; 7 nucleotides agree with TRBD2. V shed 4 bases, J shed 1 base, and the junction held 8 bases outside the gene matches. CDR3 size: 16 residues. Germline V CDR1 and CDR2: MNHEY, SVGAGI. In DNA, the CDR3 is TGTGCCAGCAGTTCACCAGCGGGATCGGGCACAGATACGCAGTATTTT. Its translation is CASSSPAGSGTDTQYF.

This chain links TRBV4-1 with TRBJ2-5; 10 bases line up with TRBD1. CDR1 and CDR2 from the germline V gene are MGHRA and YSYEKL. V lost 0 bases to trimming and J lost 6 bases; unmatched junction nucleotides: 7. The CDR3 length is 16 residues. Here the CDR3 DNA reads TGCGCCAGCAGCCAAGATCTCCAGGACAGGGGGAAGACCCAGTACTTC. Its translation: CASSQDLQDRGKTQYF.

This clonotype was counted only a few times. The chain uses TRBV7-2 and TRBJ2-7; 10 nucleotides match TRBD2. CDR1 SGHTA and CDR2 FQGNSA come from the germline V gene. After removal of 8 bases from V and 7 bases from J, the junction contained 11 bases not matched to a gene. CDR3 size: 14 residues. DNA of the CDR3: TGTGCCAGCTCAAGCGGGGGGGTGAGCAATGAGCAGTACTTC. It encodes CASSSGGVSNEQYF.

This sequence joins TRBV20-1 and TRBJ1-1; no clear D gene. The CDR3 spans 13 residues. Germline lookup yields CDR1 DFQATT and CDR2 SNEGSKA (reference sequence). V gave up 0 bases and J gave up 5 bases, with 10 bases separating them. The CDR3 reads CSARDPPGTEAFF. CDR3 sequence (DNA): TGCAGTGCTAGAGATCCACCGGGGACTGAAGCTTTCTTT.

Only a few counts were recorded for this clonotype. A much larger clonotype is one base distant, so this may be a read error. The V gene is TRBV6-6, the J gene TRBJ2-4; 15 nucleotides align to TRBD2. Germline CDR1 is MNHNY and CDR2 is SVGAGI (reference sequence). The CDR3 extends over 14 amino acids. The V and J ends lost 6 bases and 6 bases, in that order; junction bases with no gene match: 0. CDR3 region: CASRGLAGGNIQYF. CDR3 sequence (DNA): TGTGCCAGCAGGGGACTAGCGGGGGGAAACATTCAGTACTTC.

Ten or more counts support this clonotype. The rearrangement joins TRBV7-2 to TRBJ2-5; TRBD2 is a possible D gene (6 bases). V shed 0 bases and J shed 4 bases, with 15 bases lying between them. The germline gives CDR1 SGHTA, CDR2 FQGNSA. This CDR3 has 16 amino acids. CDR3 protein: CASSLATGEEGETQYF. CDR3 bases: TGTGCCAGCAGCTTAGCGACCGGGGAGGAAGGAGAGACCCAGTACTTC.

This clonotype has just a few counts. Given a much more abundant clone one base away, this may be a read error. V and J are TRBV5-1 and TRBJ2-5; possible D gene TRBD1, 6 bases. V was shortened by 0 bases and J by 11 bases, with 23 bases between the two germline ends. The CDR3 is made up of 16 amino acids. Germline lookup yields CDR1 SGHRS and CDR2 YFSETQ. Here the CDR3 reads CASSLDRTASYNEQYF. In DNA form, the CDR3 reads TGCGCCAGCAGCTTGGATCGGACAGCGAGTTACAATGAGCAGTACTTC. Full variable domain (remainder filled in from reference TRBV5-1 and TRBJ2-5): KAGVTQTPRYLIKTRGQQVTLSCSPISGHRSVSWYQQTPGQGLQFLFEYFSETQRNKGNFPGRFSGRQFSNSRSEMNVSTLELGDSALYLCASSLDRTASYNEQYFGPGTRLLVL.

This clonotype was seen a few times. J is TRBJ2-3 and V is TRBV7-2; D assignment may be TRBD1 or TRBD2 (6 bases each). Germline CDR1 reads SGHTA; CDR2 reads FQGNSA. The V gene lost 1 base and the J gene lost 6 bases, with 11 bases spanning the gap. CDR3 length: 14 residues. CDR3 loop: CASSLGVGGDTQYF. DNA for the CDR3: TGTGCCAGCAGCTTAGGGGTAGGGGGGGATACGCAGTATTTT.

This clonotype was counted between two and nine times. CDR3 nucleotides: TGCAGTGCTAGAGATGCAGGGGGAGGTTACAATGAGCAGTTCTTC. It codes for CSARDAGGGYNEQFF. V and J are TRBV20-1 and TRBJ2-1; tentative D call: TRBD1 (7 bases). The CDR3 is made up of 15 amino acids. The V end was cut by 0 bases, the J end by 4 bases, with 13 bases between. The germline gives CDR1 DFQATT, CDR2 SNEGSKA (reference sequence).

The V and J genes are TRBV12-3 or TRBV12-4 and TRBJ1-6; D gene uncertain. The germline V and J ends were trimmed by 6 bases and 4 bases, with 10 bases remaining between them. CDR3 length: 14 amino acids. The CDR3 DNA is TGTGCCAGCAGCCCGACATCTTATAATTCACCCCTCCACTTT. This sequence encodes CASSPTSYNSPLHF.

The chain uses TRBV7-9 and TRBJ1-1; no reliable D call. Between the trimmed V and J ends, which lost 5 bases and 1 base, there was a span of 26 bases. Germline-derived CDR1 and CDR2 are SEHNR and FQNEAQ (reference sequence). This CDR3 region has 19 residues. The CDR3: CASSPTGPDSPKWNTEAFF. Written as DNA, the CDR3 is TGTGCCAGCAGCCCGACCGGGCCAGACTCACCTAAATGGAACACTGAAGCTTTCTTT. Full variable domain (rest looked up from reference TRBV7-9 and TRBJ1-1): DTGVSQNPRHKITKRGQNVTFRCDPISEHNRLYWYRQTLGQGPEFLTYFQNEAQLEKSRLLSDRFSAERPKGSFSTLEIQRTEQGDSAMYLCASSPTGPDSPKWNTEAFFGQGTRLTVV.

This clonotype was counted between two and nine times. The chain is built from TRBV7-9 and TRBJ1-1; no reliable D call. Germline V gene lookup returns CDR1 SEHNR and CDR2 FQNEAQ (reference sequence). Trimming removed 6 bases at V and 5 bases at J, with 19 bases between. There are 15 residues in the CDR3. The CDR3 sequence is CASSFQGGVGTEAFF. Here the CDR3 DNA reads TGTGCCAGCAGTTTCCAAGGAGGTGTGGGGACTGAAGCTTTCTTT.

Remarks on this clonotype: One end of the junction is discordant with germline, which a read error may explain. The chain has TRBV5-4 and TRBJ2-3; 7 bases align to TRBD1. CDR3 length: 14 residues. CDR1 is SGHNT, CDR2 YYREEE, per germline (reference sequence). This chain's CDR3 is CARSLGQSTDTQYF. The CDR3 bases are TGTGCCAGAAGCTTGGGACAGTCCACAGATACGCAGTATTTT.

There are many counts of this clonotype. This chain uses TRBV18 with TRBJ2-5, with D unresolved. Germline lookup yields CDR1 KGHSH and CDR2 LQKENI. The V and J ends lost 3 bases and 5 bases respectively, with 7 bases between them. CDR3 length: 12 amino acids. CDR3 in amino acids: CASSPRRETQYF. In DNA form, the CDR3 reads TGTGCCAGCTCACCGCGGCGGGAGACCCAGTACTTC.

This clonotype was seen ten or more times. The genes are TRBV30 and TRBJ2-7; maybe TRBD1 (6 bases). The CDR3 loop spans 15 amino acids. V was cut by 0 bases and J by 2 bases, with 14 bases left in between. CDR1 and CDR2 from the germline V gene are GTSNPN and SVGIG (reference sequence). Written as DNA, the CDR3 is TGTGCCTGGAGTGTAGGGTCAGGGGTACCCTACGAGCAGTACTTC. Its translation: CAWSVGSGVPYEQYF.